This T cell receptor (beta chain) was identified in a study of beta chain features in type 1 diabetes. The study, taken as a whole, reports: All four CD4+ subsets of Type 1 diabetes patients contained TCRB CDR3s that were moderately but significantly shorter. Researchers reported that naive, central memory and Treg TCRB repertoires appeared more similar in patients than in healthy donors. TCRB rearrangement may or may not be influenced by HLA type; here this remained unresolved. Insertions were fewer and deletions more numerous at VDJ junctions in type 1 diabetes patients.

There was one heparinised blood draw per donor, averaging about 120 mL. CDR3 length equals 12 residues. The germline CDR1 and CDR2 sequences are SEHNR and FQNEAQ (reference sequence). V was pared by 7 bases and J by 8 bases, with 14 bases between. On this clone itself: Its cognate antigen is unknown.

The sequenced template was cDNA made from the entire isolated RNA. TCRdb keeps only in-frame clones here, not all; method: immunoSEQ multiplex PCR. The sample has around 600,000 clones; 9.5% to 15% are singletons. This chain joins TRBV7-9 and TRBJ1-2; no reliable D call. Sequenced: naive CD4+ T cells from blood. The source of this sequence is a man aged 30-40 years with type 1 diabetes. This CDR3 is CASIREEGGYTF. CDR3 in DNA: TGTGCCAGCATTCGGGAGGAGGGCGGCTACACCTTC.